This record concerns one T cell receptor beta chain sequence. This CDR3 region has 15 residues. Germline values: CDR1 SGHNT, CDR2 YYREEE (reference sequence). The ends lost 5 bases at V and 3 bases at J; junction bases unmatched: 7. Some clones are missing from TCRdb's copy, which holds only in-frame ones; the method was immunoSEQ multiplex PCR. Among about 110,000 clones listed, 91% were seen once. This sample was taken from a study of OX40 agonist ivuxolimab in advanced cancers. This specimen consisted of CD4+ or CD8+ T cells sorted from blood, obtained in a trial of the OX40 agonist ivuxolimab. This TCR was recovered from an adult with an advanced solid tumor such as melanoma, head and neck, liver or kidney cancer. The V gene is TRBV5-4, the J gene TRBJ2-5; 10 nucleotides agree with TRBD2. CDR3: CASRDVAGGEETQYF. DNA for the CDR3: TGTGCCAGCAGGGATGTAGCGGGAGGAGAAGAGACCCAGTACTTC.